This TCR beta chain was documented in a study of T-cell reconstitution after alpha-beta-depleted transplantation in children. Regarding the study as a whole: T cells produced anew were the main source of T-cell counts and diversity one year after transplant. Some patients showed high day-60 TCRbeta diversity, which derived from surviving recipient T cells and thymic progenitors. Two months or so post-transplant, alpha-beta T cells reportedly derived from several hundred expanded graft clones.

Trimming removed 1 base at V and 4 bases at J, with 10 bases between. Germline loops: CDR1 SGHDT, CDR2 YYEEEE. The CDR3 totals 14 residues. Unique molecular identifiers tagged the TCRbeta library. TCRdb reanalysed the PCR reads using MiXCR and keeps one entry per CDR3 protein. This sample carries approximately 300,000 distinct CDR3 sequences, about 9.5% of them seen once, and the ten largest clones take around 7.5%. This clonotype has at least ten counts. As yet, its antigen is unknown. The sequence was collected from a boy younger than two with acute myeloid leukemia, due to receive a stem cell transplant. The V and J genes are TRBV5-6 and TRBJ2-3, with no clear D. This sample comprised PBMCs, obtained before TCRalphabeta/CD19-depleted stem cell transplant. CDR3 sequence: CASSLSGVADTQYF. CDR3 nucleotides: TGTGCCAGCAGCTTGAGTGGTGTTGCAGATACGCAGTATTTT.